These 29 T cell receptor beta chains came from one sample sequenced in a study of blood T cell repertoires in COVID-19. Generated by immunoSEQ multiplex PCR, the TCRdb table keeps only in-frame clones and is missing some. The sample holds almost 200,000 clones, 89% seen once. The sequenced sample consisted of PBMCs or T cells enriched from blood (not recorded which). These receptors came from a woman aged 18-29 years who had recovered from COVID-19.

In its sample, this clone was seen a few times. This same CDR3 is encoded by further DNA sequences in the sample. This chain links TRBV27 with TRBJ2-5; 8 nucleotides match TRBD1. Per germline, CDR1 MNHEY and CDR2 SMNVEV (reference sequence). V dropped 6 bases and J dropped 4; count of bases not matched to a gene: 7. The CDR3 length is 14 residues. In nucleotides, the CDR3 is TGTGCCAGCAGCCCAGGGACAGGAGGAGAGACCCAGTACTTC. This gives the protein CASSPGTGGETQYF.

This clone was seen once. The V and J genes are TRBV19 and TRBJ1-5; a possible D gene is TRBD1 (5 bases). The CDR3 loop spans 13 amino acids. Deletions cut 11 bases from V and 5 bases from J, with 16 bases between. CDR1 is LNHDA, CDR2 SQIVND, per germline (reference sequence). The CDR3 protein is CASGRVVDQPQHF. CDR3 nucleotides: TGTGCCTCGGGCAGGGTGGTCGATCAGCCCCAGCATTTT.

The table lists this clone with a few counts. J is TRBJ1-2 and V is TRBV9; 9 bases map to TRBD1. The CDR3 totals 18 residues. V trimming: 4 bases; J trimming: 3 bases; junction bases outside the gene matches: 16. The V gene's germline CDR1 is SGDLS and CDR2 YYNGEE. Written as DNA, the CDR3 is TGTGCCAGCAGCTCGCGGGACAGGGATGCTGGGGGTGACTATGGCTACACCTTC. Its translation is CASSSRDRDAGGDYGYTF.

The gene calls are TRBV28 and TRBJ2-7; TRBD1 is a possible D gene (5 bases). Germline V gives CDR1 MDHEN, CDR2 SYDVKM. The CDR3 is made up of 12 amino acids. V was cut by 9 bases and J by 1 base, with 10 bases left in between. The CDR3 DNA follows: TGTGCCAGTATGCAGGGTTCCTACGAGCAGTACTTC. Encoded protein: CASMQGSYEQYF. Using reference TRBV28 and TRBJ2-7 for the parts outside the CDR3, the full variable domain is DVKVTQSSRYLVKRTGEKVFLECVQDMDHENMFWYRQDPGLGLRLIYFSYDVKMKEKGDIPEGYSVSREKKERFSLILESASTNQTSMYLCASMQGSYEQYFGPGTRLTVT.

This chain uses TRBV4-2 with TRBJ2-2, with 9 bases lining up with TRBD2. Germline V gives CDR1 LGHNA, CDR2 YNFKEQ. V was pared by 0 bases and J by 4 bases, with 0 bases of the junction left unmatched. This CDR3 contains 15 residues. The CDR3 region has the DNA TGTGCCAGCAGCCAAGAAGCGGGGGGCACCGGGGAGCTGTTTTTT. It encodes CASSQEAGGTGELFF.

The chain carries TRBV15 and TRBJ1-4; 7 nucleotides align to TRBD1. The CDR3 covers 19 residues. Per the germline V gene, CDR1 is LNHNV and CDR2 is YYDKDF (reference sequence). J was trimmed by 0 bases and V by 5 bases; bases with no gene match: 15. Written as DNA, the CDR3 is TGTGCCACCAGCGGAACAGCACAGGGGTCCTACTCAACTAATGAAAAACTGTTTTTT. Encoded protein: CATSGTAQGSYSTNEKLFF.

The chain has TRBV30 and TRBJ1-1; D is possibly TRBD1 (6 bases). This CDR3 comprises 16 residues. The germline CDR1 and CDR2 sequences are GTSNPN and SVGIG (reference sequence). V was cut by 4 bases and J by 0 bases, with 18 bases left in between. The CDR3 region has the DNA TGTGCCTGGACTCCGGGGGGCAGCCTCATGAACACTGAAGCTTTCTTT. Amino acid sequence: CAWTPGGSLMNTEAFF.

J is TRBJ1-2 and V is TRBV9, with a weak D call TRBD1 (6 bases). CDR1 is SGDLS, CDR2 YYNGEE, per germline. The CDR3 sequence is 14 residues long. V lost 3 bases to trimming and J lost 4 bases, with 13 bases between them. CDR3 loop: CASSAPGHIYGYTF. CDR3 DNA sequence: TGTGCCAGCAGCGCACCGGGACACATCTATGGCTACACCTTC.

The chain carries TRBV28 and TRBJ2-5; 8 nucleotides align to TRBD1. The CDR3 sequence is 14 residues long. The ends lost 6 bases at V and 5 bases at J; junction bases unmatched: 8. Germline lookup yields CDR1 MDHEN and CDR2 SYDVKM. CDR3 bases: TGTGCCAGCAGCATAAGACAGGGGAGGGAGACCCAGTACTTC. It yields the protein CASSIRQGRETQYF.

The chain is built from TRBV4-1 and TRBJ2-7, with D hard to call. Germline assignment: CDR1 MGHRA and CDR2 YSYEKL. Trimming removed 1 base from V and 4 bases from J, with 8 bases in between. This CDR3 region has 13 residues. The CDR3 loop reads CASSQALLYEQYF. The CDR3 nucleotides read TGCGCCAGCAGCCAAGCCCTATTATACGAGCAGTACTTC.

The CDR3, as DNA: TGCGCCAGCAGCGTACGGGGGGGTATCACAGATACGCAGTATTTT. Translated, it gives CASSVRGGITDTQYF. This sequence joins TRBV4-1 and TRBJ2-3; TRBD2 agrees at 8 bases. The germline V gene encodes CDR1 MGHRA and CDR2 YSYEKL. This CDR3 is 15 amino acids long. V shed 5 bases and J 2 bases; nucleotides not matched to a gene: 6.

V gene TRBV4-1 combines with J gene TRBJ1-4, with 8 bases aligning to TRBD1. This CDR3 is 15 amino acids long. Germline CDR1 is MGHRA and CDR2 is YSYEKL. The junction had 6 bases not matched to a gene; V was cut back by 8 bases and J by 1 base. This chain's CDR3 is CASRGRGQTNEKLFF. CDR3 DNA: TGCGCCAGCCGTGGCAGGGGGCAAACTAATGAAAAACTGTTTTTT.

The count of this clone is one. The genes are TRBV5-1 and TRBJ1-3, with TRBD1 matching over 10 bases. Germline CDR1 is SGHRS and CDR2 is YFSETQ. This CDR3 is 16 amino acids long. Trimming removed 4 bases from V and 5 bases from J; junction bases left unmatched: 9. CDR3 in DNA: TGCGCCAGCAGCGGAGGGACAGGGGTTGGCCGAAACACCATATATTTT. Translated, it gives CASSGGTGVGRNTIYF.

The rearrangement links TRBV28 to TRBJ1-2; TRBD1 agrees at 9 bases. J gave up 8 bases and V 5 bases, and 12 bases lay outside the gene matches. From germline, CDR1 is MDHEN and CDR2 SYDVKM. The CDR3 is 15 residues long. CDR3 region: CASSIPTGGAGGYTF. The CDR3 DNA follows: TGTGCCAGCAGTATCCCCACAGGGGGCGCGGGGGGCTACACCTTC.

The J gene is TRBJ1-3, the V gene TRBV2; TRBD1 agrees at 8 bases. Per the germline V gene, CDR1 is SNHLY and CDR2 is FYNNEI. Trimming at V came to 2 bases and at J to 1 base, leaving 1 base not matched to a gene. This CDR3 is 15 amino acids long. The CDR3 bases are TGTGCCAGCAGTGAACGGGACAGGTCTGGAAACACCATATATTTT. Protein: CASSERDRSGNTIYF.

The chain has TRBV10-1 and TRBJ2-2; D remains ambiguous. The CDR3 runs to 12 residues. Germline CDR1 and CDR2: WNHNN and SYGVQD (reference sequence). Trimming pared 6 bases from V and 1 base from J, leaving 3 bases between. The CDR3, as DNA: TGCGCCAGCAGCAAGAACACCGGGGAGCTGTTTTTT. The encoded protein is CASSKNTGELFF.

V gene TRBV5-1 combines with J gene TRBJ2-1; D remains ambiguous. The V gene's germline CDR1 is SGHRS and CDR2 YFSETQ. The CDR3 has 12 amino acids. Trimming left V 0 bases short and J 6 bases short, with 4 bases between. CDR3 amino acids: CASSLAFNEQFF. CDR3 nucleotides: TGCGCCAGCAGCTTGGCGTTCAATGAGCAGTTCTTC.

The rearrangement joins TRBV4-2 to TRBJ1-2, with 7 bases lining up with TRBD1. The CDR3 length is 15 residues. The germline CDR1 and CDR2 sequences are LGHNA and YNFKEQ. Trimming at V came to 1 base and at J to 4 bases, leaving 6 bases not matched to a gene. The CDR3 sequence is CASSQGTGNLYGYTF. The CDR3 DNA is TGTGCCAGCAGCCAAGGGACAGGCAACCTCTATGGCTACACCTTC.

This rearrangement joins TRBV19 to TRBJ1-2; 8 bases align to TRBD1. The V gene's germline CDR1 is LNHDA and CDR2 SQIVND (reference sequence). The CDR3 totals 14 residues. J gave up 8 bases and V 9 bases, and 14 bases lay outside the gene matches. The chain's CDR3 is CASAGWDRSRGYTF. CDR3 nucleotides: TGTGCCAGCGCGGGATGGGACAGGTCCCGCGGCTACACCTTC.

V gene TRBV18 combines with J gene TRBJ1-6; D not certain. Germline values: CDR1 KGHSH, CDR2 LQKENI. The CDR3 runs to 14 residues. V shed 6 bases and J shed 6 bases, with 12 bases lying between them. The CDR3 nucleotides are TGTGCCAGCTCGCAGGCCGGAACTAATTCACCCCTCCACTTT. Its translation is CASSQAGTNSPLHF. Based on the CDR3 plus reference TRBV18 and TRBJ1-6, the full variable domain is NAGVMQNPRHLVRRRGQEARLRCSPMKGHSHVYWYRQLPEEGLKFMVYLQKENIIDESGMPKERFSAEFPKEGPSILRIQQVVRGDSAAYFCASSQAGTNSPLHFGNGTRLTVT.

The gene calls are TRBV3-1 (or the pseudogene TRBV3-2) and TRBJ1-2; the D gene is possibly TRBD1 (5 bases). Trimming took 6 bases from V and 6 from J, leaving 17 bases between them. This CDR3 region has 14 residues. Germline CDR1 is LGHDT and CDR2 is YNNKEL (reference sequence). The DNA of the CDR3 is TGTGCCAGCAGTGGGGACTTCCTTGGGGATGGCTACACCTTC. Its translation: CASSGDFLGDGYTF.

This clone is a singleton in its sample. This specimen includes other DNA sequences encoding the same CDR3. The chain combines TRBV4-1 with TRBJ1-4; TRBD1 agrees at 9 bases. Germline V gene data show CDR1 as MGHRA and CDR2 as YSYEKL. The CDR3 consists of 14 residues. V was clipped by 3 bases and J by 5 bases; unmatched bases: 1. The CDR3 spells CASSQGTGNEKLFF. In nucleotides, the CDR3 is TGCGCCAGCAGCCAGGGGACAGGGAATGAAAAACTGTTTTTT.

The genes are TRBV19 and TRBJ1-2, with 8 bases matching TRBD1. Germline V gene lookup returns CDR1 LNHDA and CDR2 SQIVND (reference sequence). The J segment lost 7 bases and the V segment lost 4 bases, leaving 8 bases of the junction unmatched. The CDR3 runs to 14 residues. This CDR3 is CASSTQGARRGYTF. The CDR3 coding sequence is TGTGCCAGTAGTACTCAGGGGGCAAGGCGTGGCTACACCTTC.

This chain connects TRBV6-5 to TRBJ1-2; no clear D gene. CDR1 is MNHEY, CDR2 SVGAGI, per germline. This CDR3 contains 13 residues. Trimming removed 7 bases from V and 6 bases from J, with 15 bases in between. CDR3 sequence (DNA): TGTGCCAGCAATTCCGGGAAGACTCATGGCTACACCTTC. Amino acids: CASNSGKTHGYTF.

The rearrangement links TRBV30 to TRBJ1-2; no clear D gene. Trimming shortened V by 0 bases and J by 5 bases, and 19 bases separated the two germline ends. Germline V gives CDR1 GTSNPN, CDR2 SVGIG (reference sequence). The CDR3 consists of 16 residues. CDR3 in amino acids: CAWSVVPPLPWYGYTF. DNA for the CDR3: TGTGCCTGGAGTGTGGTACCTCCACTTCCATGGTATGGCTACACCTTC.

This clone was observed once. V gene TRBV19 combines with J gene TRBJ1-2; perhaps TRBD1 as D (6 bases). The CDR3 extends over 15 amino acids. Germline assignment: CDR1 LNHDA and CDR2 SQIVND (reference sequence). Deletions cut 0 bases from V and 5 bases from J, with 13 bases between. The CDR3 DNA reads as TGTGCCAGTAGTATAGATAGCGGGACAACTTATGGCTACACCTTC. Encoded protein: CASSIDSGTTYGYTF.

The CDR3 sequence is CASSSRASGGAKGELFF. CDR3 sequence (DNA): TGCGCCAGCAGCTCGCGGGCTAGCGGGGGCGCGAAAGGGGAGCTGTTTTTT. This chain uses TRBV5-1 with TRBJ2-2, with 10 bases aligning to TRBD2. Germline V lookup: CDR1 SGHRS, CDR2 YFSETQ. The trim removed 3 bases at V and 8 bases at J, leaving 13 bases unmatched. The CDR3 has 17 amino acids.

The rearrangement joins TRBV19 to TRBJ1-6, with unresolved D. CDR1 LNHDA and CDR2 SQIVND come from the germline V gene (reference sequence). The CDR3 has 12 residues. Trimming removed 9 bases at V and 3 bases at J, with 6 bases between. The CDR3: CARRNYNSPLHF. CDR3 bases: TGTGCCAGGCGAAACTATAATTCACCCCTCCACTTT.

V is TRBV27 and J is TRBJ2-4; 7 bases are shared with TRBD1. Germline CDR1 MNHEY, CDR2 SMNVEV (reference sequence). This CDR3 has 18 amino acids. With V trimmed by 5 bases and J by 2 bases, 15 bases remained unmatched. CDR3 DNA sequence: TGTGCCAGCAGTGACAGGGCGTCTATTCTACTTACCAAAAACATTCAGTACTTC. This translates into CASSDRASILLTKNIQYF.